The rows below give T cell receptor beta chains drawn from one sample of a study of tumor-infiltrating lymphocytes in primary liver carcinoma. Each CDR3 protein gets one entry after TCRdb re-called the multiplex PCR reads with MiXCR. The sample yields hundreds of thousands of distinct CDR3 sequences, roughly two thirds seen once. The sequencing sample was made of peripheral blood. The receptors derive from a man aged 35-49 years with primary liver carcinoma and hepatitis B virus infection. Each CDR3 is given with its conserved first and last residue. The order of the fields is D gene, J gene, clone size, V gene, CDR3 protein, CDR3 DNA. The D gene is left open where the match is weak. Clone size is given for some rows only: seen once, a few or many times, or a class if the clone is expanded.

D gene: -
J gene: TRBJ2-2
clone size: few
V gene: TRBV10-1
CDR3 protein: CASSEGDFSNTGELFF
CDR3 DNA: TGCGCCAGCAGTGAGGGGGACTTTTCGAACACCGGGGAGCTGTTTTTT

D gene: -
J gene: TRBJ2-7
clone size: -
V gene: TRBV11-1
CDR3 protein: CTGSANSGPYEQYF
CDR3 DNA: TGTACCGGCAGCGCAAACAGTGGCCCCTACGAGCAGTACTTC

D gene: -
J gene: TRBJ2-7
clone size: -
V gene: TRBV14
CDR3 protein: CAGSLGSQSSSYEQYF
CDR3 DNA: TGTGCCGGCAGCCTAGGTTCGCAGTCATCCTCCTACGAGCAGTACTTC

D gene: -
J gene: TRBJ1-1
clone size: once
V gene: TRBV6-1
CDR3 protein: CDSSRPVGSEAFF
CDR3 DNA: TGTGACAGCAGTCGACCGGTCGGGTCTGAAGCTTTCTTT

D gene: -
J gene: TRBJ1-5
clone size: -
V gene: TRBV5-1
CDR3 protein: CASSPGQGEQPQHF
CDR3 DNA: TGCGCCAGCAGCCCGGGGCAGGGTGAACAGCCCCAGCATTTT

D gene: -
J gene: TRBJ2-5
clone size: -
V gene: TRBV10-2
CDR3 protein: CASSVKRADTQYF
CDR3 DNA: TGCGCCAGCAGTGTAAAGAGGGCAGATACCCAGTACTTC

D gene: -
J gene: TRBJ2-5
clone size: -
V gene: TRBV5-1
CDR3 protein: CASSLGHALETQYF
CDR3 DNA: TGCGCCAGCAGCTTGGGACACGCGCTAGAGACCCAGTACTTC

D gene: -
J gene: TRBJ1-4
clone size: -
V gene: TRBV5-4
CDR3 protein: CASSPGPKGEKPFF
CDR3 DNA: TGTGCCAGCAGCCCAGGGCCCAAGGGTGAAAAACCGTTTTTT

D gene: -
J gene: TRBJ2-2
clone size: -
V gene: TRBV11-3
CDR3 protein: CASNKGNSTNTEELFF
CDR3 DNA: TGTGCCAGCAACAAAGGGAATAGCACTAACACCGAGGAGCTGTTTTTT

D gene: -
J gene: TRBJ2-2
clone size: -
V gene: TRBV29-1
CDR3 protein: CSVLGPGPTGELSF
CDR3 DNA: TGCAGCGTCCTCGGTCCGGGACCCACCGGGGAACTGTCTTTT

D gene: TRBD2
J gene: TRBJ2-1
clone size: -
V gene: TRBV5-4
CDR3 protein: CASSSRASGRAGEQSF
CDR3 DNA: TGTGCCAGCAGCTCCCGGGCTAGCGGGAGGGCCGGTGAGCAGTCCTTC

D gene: -
J gene: TRBJ2-7
clone size: -
V gene: TRBV29-1
CDR3 protein: CSVCGLPSYEQYF
CDR3 DNA: TGCAGCGTCTGCGGTCTGCCCTCCTACGAGCAGTACTTC

D gene: TRBD1
J gene: TRBJ2-1
clone size: -
V gene: TRBV5-1
CDR3 protein: CASSPLGQGTNEQFF
CDR3 DNA: TGCGCCAGCAGCCCCCTAGGACAGGGCACGAATGAGCAGTTCTTC

D gene: -
J gene: TRBJ2-7
clone size: -
V gene: TRBV20-1
CDR3 protein: CSDALRGLYEQYF
CDR3 DNA: TGCAGTGATGCCTTAAGGGGCCTCTACGAGCAGTACTTC

D gene: TRBD1
J gene: TRBJ1-2
clone size: -
V gene: TRBV5-1
CDR3 protein: CASSAGTGLTYGYTF
CDR3 DNA: TGCGCCAGCAGCGCTGGGACAGGGCTCACCTATGGCTACACCTTC

D gene: -
J gene: TRBJ1-5
clone size: few
V gene: TRBV13
CDR3 protein: CASNLGGSNQPQHF
CDR3 DNA: TGTGCCAGCAACTTAGGAGGGAGCAATCAGCCCCAGCATTTT

D gene: TRBD1
J gene: TRBJ2-7
clone size: -
V gene: TRBV6-2/TRBV6-3
CDR3 protein: CASSPDRGVPSEQYF
CDR3 DNA: TGTGCCAGCAGCCCGGACAGGGGGGTACCAAGCGAGCAGTACTTC

D gene: -
J gene: TRBJ2-1
clone size: many
V gene: TRBV5-1
CDR3 protein: CASSLVAESYNEQFF
CDR3 DNA: TGCGCCAGCAGCTTGGTTGCGGAATCCTACAATGAGCAGTTCTTC

D gene: TRBD2
J gene: TRBJ2-7
clone size: -
V gene: TRBV6-1
CDR3 protein: CATSRGLAGGQQYF
CDR3 DNA: TGTGCCACCTCCCGGGGATTAGCGGGAGGCCAGCAGTACTTC

D gene: -
J gene: TRBJ2-7
clone size: -
V gene: TRBV11-1
CDR3 protein: CVSNFSTGFAEQYF
CDR3 DNA: TGTGTCAGCAACTTTTCGACCGGCTTTGCCGAGCAGTACTTC

D gene: TRBD1
J gene: TRBJ2-5
clone size: -
V gene: TRBV5-1
CDR3 protein: CASSLTGQGGGETQYF
CDR3 DNA: TGCGCCAGCAGCTTGACGGGACAGGGAGGAGGGGAGACCCAGTACTTC

D gene: -
J gene: TRBJ2-3
clone size: -
V gene: TRBV7-2
CDR3 protein: CASSFYASKTDTQYF
CDR3 DNA: TGTGCCAGCAGCTTCTATGCTAGTAAAACAGATACGCAGTATTTT

D gene: -
J gene: TRBJ1-1
clone size: -
V gene: TRBV12-3/TRBV12-4
CDR3 protein: CASALGWVGAFF
CDR3 DNA: TGTGCCAGCGCCCTCGGGTGGGTGGGAGCTTTCTTT

D gene: -
J gene: TRBJ1-1
clone size: -
V gene: TRBV11-2
CDR3 protein: CASSLLRMNTEASF
CDR3 DNA: TGTGCCAGCAGCTTGCTCAGAATGAACACTGAAGCTTCCTTT

D gene: -
J gene: TRBJ2-6
clone size: -
V gene: TRBV5-6
CDR3 protein: CASSFSSRQAPGGANILTF
CDR3 DNA: TGTGCCAGCAGCTTTAGTTCCCGACAGGCCCCGGGTGGGGCCAACATCCTGACCTTC

D gene: TRBD1
J gene: TRBJ2-4
clone size: few
V gene: TRBV7-9
CDR3 protein: CASSRDSFYF
CDR3 DNA: TGTGCCAGCAGCCGGGACAGTTTCTACTTC

D gene: TRBD1
J gene: TRBJ1-3
clone size: many
V gene: TRBV6-5
CDR3 protein: CASRTQGGRNTIYF
CDR3 DNA: TGTGCCAGCAGAACACAGGGGGGAAGAAACACCATATATTTT

D gene: -
J gene: TRBJ2-2
clone size: many
V gene: TRBV10-3
CDR3 protein: CAISVGATGELFF
CDR3 DNA: TGTGCCATCAGTGTGGGCGCCACCGGGGAGCTGTTTTTT

D gene: -
J gene: TRBJ2-7
clone size: -
V gene: TRBV12-3/TRBV12-4
CDR3 protein: CASNPVGRLYEQYF
CDR3 DNA: TGTGCCAGCAATCCAGTCGGACGGCTCTACGAGCAGTACTTC

D gene: -
J gene: TRBJ2-2
clone size: -
V gene: TRBV7-3
CDR3 protein: CASSLVGGANTGELFF
CDR3 DNA: TGTGCCAGCAGCTTAGTGGGGGGAGCGAACACCGGGGAGCTGTTTTTT

D gene: -
J gene: TRBJ2-2
clone size: -
V gene: TRBV28
CDR3 protein: CASSLIGVGQATGELFF
CDR3 DNA: TGTGCCAGCAGTTTGATCGGTGTAGGGCAGGCCACCGGGGAGCTGTTTTTT

D gene: TRBD2
J gene: TRBJ2-1
clone size: many
V gene: TRBV6-5
CDR3 protein: CASRLTSGSSDEQFF
CDR3 DNA: TGTGCCAGCAGACTCACTAGCGGGAGTAGTGATGAGCAGTTCTTC

D gene: -
J gene: TRBJ2-1
clone size: -
V gene: TRBV11-2
CDR3 protein: CASSLTGGGFNEQFF
CDR3 DNA: TGTGCCAGTAGCTTAACCGGTGGCGGGTTCAATGAGCAGTTCTTC

D gene: -
J gene: TRBJ2-2
clone size: few
V gene: TRBV5-1
CDR3 protein: CASSLAEGLPGELFF
CDR3 DNA: TGCGCCAGCAGCTTGGCGGAGGGGTTGCCCGGGGAGCTGTTTTTT

D gene: -
J gene: TRBJ1-2
clone size: few
V gene: TRBV7-8
CDR3 protein: CASSLDTNYGYTF
CDR3 DNA: TGTGCTAGCAGCTTAGACACTAACTATGGCTACACCTTC

D gene: TRBD1
J gene: TRBJ1-5
clone size: -
V gene: TRBV6-1
CDR3 protein: CASSEQDRVYSNQPQHF
CDR3 DNA: TGTGCCAGCAGTGAACAGGACAGGGTCTATAGCAATCAGCCCCAGCATTTT

D gene: -
J gene: TRBJ1-1
clone size: few
V gene: TRBV10-2
CDR3 protein: CVSTGINTEAFF
CDR3 DNA: TGCGTCTCCACGGGGATCAACACTGAAGCTTTCTTT

D gene: TRBD1
J gene: TRBJ2-1
clone size: -
V gene: TRBV6-1
CDR3 protein: CASSGSSAQGAGNEQFF
CDR3 DNA: TGTGCCAGCAGTGGGTCTTCTGCACAGGGGGCTGGCAATGAGCAGTTCTTC

D gene: -
J gene: TRBJ2-7
clone size: -
V gene: TRBV2
CDR3 protein: CASNGEYEQYF
CDR3 DNA: TGTGCCAGCAACGGGGAATATGAGCAGTACTTC

D gene: TRBD2
J gene: TRBJ2-7
clone size: many
V gene: TRBV29-1
CDR3 protein: CSVELTGLAGVPYEQYF
CDR3 DNA: TGCAGCGTCGAACTCACGGGACTAGCGGGAGTTCCCTACGAGCAGTACTTC

D gene: TRBD2
J gene: TRBJ2-7
clone size: many
V gene: TRBV6-1
CDR3 protein: CASRALAAANYEQYF
CDR3 DNA: TGTGCCAGCAGAGCCCTAGCGGCGGCAAACTACGAGCAGTACTTC

D gene: -
J gene: TRBJ1-2
clone size: -
V gene: TRBV4-1
CDR3 protein: CASSQRGTTYGYTF
CDR3 DNA: TGTGCCAGCAGCCAGAGGGGGACGACCTATGGCTACACCTTC

D gene: TRBD2
J gene: TRBJ2-1
clone size: medium-sized
V gene: TRBV11-2
CDR3 protein: CASSLGFGTSGPGRFF
CDR3 DNA: TGTGCCAGCAGCTTAGGCTTCGGGACTAGCGGTCCAGGGCGGTTCTTC

D gene: TRBD2
J gene: TRBJ2-3
clone size: -
V gene: TRBV28
CDR3 protein: CASRVLPWTSGIRGIGTDTQYF
CDR3 DNA: TGTGCCAGCAGAGTACTCCCCTGGACTAGCGGGATAAGAGGTATCGGGACAGATACGCAGTATTTT